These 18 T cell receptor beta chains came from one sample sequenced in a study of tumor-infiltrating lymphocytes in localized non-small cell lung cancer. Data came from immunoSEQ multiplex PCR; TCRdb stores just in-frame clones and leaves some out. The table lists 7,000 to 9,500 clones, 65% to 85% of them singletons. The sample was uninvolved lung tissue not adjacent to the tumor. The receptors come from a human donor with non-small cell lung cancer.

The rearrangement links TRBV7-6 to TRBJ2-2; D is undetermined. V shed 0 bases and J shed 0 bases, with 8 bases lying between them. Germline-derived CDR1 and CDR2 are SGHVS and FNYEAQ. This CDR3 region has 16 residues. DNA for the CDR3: TGTGCCAGCAGCTTAGCCGGCTATACGAACACCGGGGAGCTGTTTTTT. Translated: CASSLAGYTNTGELFF. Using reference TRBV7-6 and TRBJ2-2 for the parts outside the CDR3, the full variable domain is GAGVSQSPRYKVTKRGQDVALRCDPISGHVSLYWYRQALGQGPEFLTYFNYEAQQDKSGLPNDRFSAERPEGSISTLTIQRTEQRDSAMYRCASSLAGYTNTGELFFGEGSRLTVL.

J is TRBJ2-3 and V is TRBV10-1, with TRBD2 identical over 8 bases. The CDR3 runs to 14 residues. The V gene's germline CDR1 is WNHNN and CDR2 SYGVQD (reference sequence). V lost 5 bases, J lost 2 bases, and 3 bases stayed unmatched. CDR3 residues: CASSSSGVTDTQYF. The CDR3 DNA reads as TGCGCCAGCAGTAGTAGCGGGGTCACAGATACGCAGTATTTT.

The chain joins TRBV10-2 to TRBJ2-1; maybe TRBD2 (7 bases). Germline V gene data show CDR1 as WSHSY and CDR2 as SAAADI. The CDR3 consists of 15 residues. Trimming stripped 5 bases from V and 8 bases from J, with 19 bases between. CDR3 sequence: CASSPPGRGGDEQFF. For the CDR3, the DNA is TGCGCCAGCAGTCCCCCAGGGAGGGGGGGCGATGAGCAGTTCTTC.

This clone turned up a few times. CDR3 DNA: TGCGCCAGCAGGGCAGGGACTAGCGGGAGGAGCTCCTACGAGCAGTACTTC. It codes for CASRAGTSGRSSYEQYF. V usage is TRBV10-1 and J usage is TRBJ2-7; TRBD2 agrees at 15 bases. The germline V gene encodes CDR1 WNHNN and CDR2 SYGVQD (reference sequence). The CDR3 has 17 residues. Germline trimming cut 6 bases from V and 0 bases from J; bases unmatched to any gene: 6.

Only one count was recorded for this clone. This CDR3 reads CASSLWTGDGYTF. The DNA for the CDR3 is TGTGCCAGCAGCTTGTGGACAGGGGATGGCTACACCTTC. This chain uses TRBV5-5 with TRBJ1-2, with 9 bases identical to TRBD1. This CDR3 spans 13 amino acids. CDR1 SGHKS and CDR2 YYEKEE come from the germline V gene (reference sequence). V gave up 1 base and J gave up 6 bases; unmatched junction bases: 1.

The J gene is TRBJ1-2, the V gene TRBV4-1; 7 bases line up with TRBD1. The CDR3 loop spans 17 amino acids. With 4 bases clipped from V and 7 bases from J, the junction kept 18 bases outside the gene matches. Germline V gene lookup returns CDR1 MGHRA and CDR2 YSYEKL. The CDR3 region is CASSPQEGRQGGGGYTF. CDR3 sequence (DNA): TGCGCCAGCAGCCCCCAAGAGGGTAGACAGGGCGGGGGTGGCTACACCTTC.

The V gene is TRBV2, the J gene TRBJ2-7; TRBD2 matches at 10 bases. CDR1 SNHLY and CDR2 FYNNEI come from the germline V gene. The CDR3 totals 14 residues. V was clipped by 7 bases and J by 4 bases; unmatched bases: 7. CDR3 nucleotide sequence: TGTGCCAGCAACCTAGCGGGAGACAATTACGAGCAGTACTTC. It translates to CASNLAGDNYEQYF.

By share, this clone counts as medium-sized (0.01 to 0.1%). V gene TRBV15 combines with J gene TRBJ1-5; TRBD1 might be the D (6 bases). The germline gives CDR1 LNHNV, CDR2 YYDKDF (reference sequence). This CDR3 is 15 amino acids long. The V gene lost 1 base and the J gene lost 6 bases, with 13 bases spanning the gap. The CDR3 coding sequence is TGTGCCACCAGCAGAGGTGTAGGGGGGATTCAGCCCCAGCATTTT. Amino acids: CATSRGVGGIQPQHF.

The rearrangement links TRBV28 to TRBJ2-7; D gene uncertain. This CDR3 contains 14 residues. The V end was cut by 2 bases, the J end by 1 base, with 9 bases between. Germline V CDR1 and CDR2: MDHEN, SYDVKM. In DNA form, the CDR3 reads TGTGCCAGCAGTTTAGATGGCGGATCCTACGAGCAGTACTTC. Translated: CASSLDGGSYEQYF.

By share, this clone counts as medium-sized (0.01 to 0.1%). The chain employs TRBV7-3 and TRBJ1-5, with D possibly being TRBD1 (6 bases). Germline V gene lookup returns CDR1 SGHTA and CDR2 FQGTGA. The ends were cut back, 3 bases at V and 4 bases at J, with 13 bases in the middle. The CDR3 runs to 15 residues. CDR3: CASSFIRGENQPQHF. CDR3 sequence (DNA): TGTGCCAGCAGCTTTATCAGGGGCGAAAATCAGCCCCAGCATTTT.

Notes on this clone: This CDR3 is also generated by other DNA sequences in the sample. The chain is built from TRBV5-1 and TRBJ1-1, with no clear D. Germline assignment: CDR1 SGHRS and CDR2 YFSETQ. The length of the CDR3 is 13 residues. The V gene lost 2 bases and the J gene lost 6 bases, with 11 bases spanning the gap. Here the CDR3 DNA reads TGCGCCAGCAGCTTAGAGGGTAGGGCTGAAGCTTTCTTT. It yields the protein CASSLEGRAEAFF.

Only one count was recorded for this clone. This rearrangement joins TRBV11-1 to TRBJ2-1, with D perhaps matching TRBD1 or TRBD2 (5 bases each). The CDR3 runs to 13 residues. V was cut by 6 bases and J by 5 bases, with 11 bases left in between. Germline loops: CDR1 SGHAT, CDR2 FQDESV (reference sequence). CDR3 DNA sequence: TGTGCCAGCAGGTCGGGGCGCCACAATGAGCAGTTCTTC. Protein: CASRSGRHNEQFF.

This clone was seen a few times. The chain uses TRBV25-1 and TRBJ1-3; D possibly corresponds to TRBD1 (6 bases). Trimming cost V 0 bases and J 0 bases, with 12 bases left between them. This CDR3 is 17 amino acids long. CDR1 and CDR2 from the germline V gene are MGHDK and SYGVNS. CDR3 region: CASSEYYDRSSGNTIYF. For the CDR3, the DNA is TGTGCCAGCAGTGAATATTATGACAGGTCCTCTGGAAACACCATATATTTT.

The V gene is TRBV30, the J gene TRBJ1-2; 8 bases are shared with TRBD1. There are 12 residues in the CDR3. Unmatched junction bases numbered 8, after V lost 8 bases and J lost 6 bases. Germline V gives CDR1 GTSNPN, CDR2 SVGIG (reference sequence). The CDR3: CAMGQGADGYTF. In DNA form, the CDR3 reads TGTGCCATGGGGCAGGGGGCGGATGGCTACACCTTC.

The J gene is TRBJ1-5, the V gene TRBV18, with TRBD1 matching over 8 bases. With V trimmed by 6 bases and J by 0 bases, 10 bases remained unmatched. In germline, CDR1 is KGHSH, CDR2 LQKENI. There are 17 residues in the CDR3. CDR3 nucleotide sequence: TGTGCCAGCTCCCGCGGACAGGGCGATTATAGCAATCAGCCCCAGCATTTT. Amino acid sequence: CASSRGQGDYSNQPQHF.

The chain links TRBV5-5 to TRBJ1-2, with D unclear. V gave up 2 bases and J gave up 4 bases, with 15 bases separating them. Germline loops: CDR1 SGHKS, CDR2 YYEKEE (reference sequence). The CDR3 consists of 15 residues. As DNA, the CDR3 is TGTGCCAGCAGCTTAAGCGGAGTCCTCTTCTATGGCTACACCTTC. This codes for CASSLSGVLFYGYTF.

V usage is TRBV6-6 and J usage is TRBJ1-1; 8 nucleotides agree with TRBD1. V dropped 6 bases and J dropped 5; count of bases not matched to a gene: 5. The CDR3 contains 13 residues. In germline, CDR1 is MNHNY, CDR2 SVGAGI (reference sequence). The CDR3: CASSYRTGTEAFF. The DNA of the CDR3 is TGTGCCAGCAGCTACCGGACAGGGACTGAAGCTTTCTTT.

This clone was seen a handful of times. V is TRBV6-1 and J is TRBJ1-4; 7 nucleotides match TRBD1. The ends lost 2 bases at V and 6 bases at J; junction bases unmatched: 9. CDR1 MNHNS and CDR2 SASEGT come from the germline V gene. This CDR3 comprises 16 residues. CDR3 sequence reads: CASSESGGRGDEKLFF. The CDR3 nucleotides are TGTGCCAGCAGTGAAAGCGGAGGCAGGGGGGATGAAAAACTGTTTTTT.